What follows are 12 T cell receptor beta chains derived from one specimen sequenced in a study of early T cells in non-severe SARS-CoV-2 infection. A single record per CDR3 protein comes from TCRdb applying MiXCR to the 5' RACE reads. The data hold roughly 100,000 distinct CDR3 sequences, with around 15% observed a single time. The sequencing input was whole blood. The source is an adult who was a healthcare worker with PCR-confirmed SARS-CoV-2 infection or an uninfected control (not recorded which).

This clonotype has just a few counts. The chain employs TRBV28 and TRBJ2-1; the D gene is possibly TRBD2 (5 bases). This CDR3 is built from 19 residues. Trimming took 2 bases from V and 0 from J, leaving 20 bases between them. Germline V lookup: CDR1 MDHEN, CDR2 SYDVKM. CDR3 DNA sequence: TGTGCCAGCAGTTTAGGAGCCCGGACGGGATGGGGCTCCTACAATGAGCAGTTCTTC. Residues: CASSLGARTGWGSYNEQFF.

This clonotype has a count of ten or more. V is TRBV28 and J is TRBJ2-1, with 10 nucleotides matching TRBD1. V was pared by 6 bases and J by 5 bases, with 16 bases of the junction left unmatched. The CDR3 runs to 18 residues. The germline V gene has CDR1 MDHEN and CDR2 SYDVKM. The CDR3 sequence is CASRPYLTGTGADNEQFF. In DNA, the CDR3 is TGTGCCAGCAGACCGTACCTCACCGGGACAGGGGCCGACAATGAGCAGTTCTTC.

This clonotype occurred a few times. The genes are TRBV5-5 and TRBJ2-1; 7 bases align to TRBD1. CDR3 length: 15 amino acids. With V trimmed by 2 bases and J by 4 bases, 6 bases remained unmatched. Germline CDR1 SGHKS, CDR2 YYEKEE (reference sequence). CDR3 protein: CASSFGTDLYNEQFF. CDR3 bases: TGTGCCAGCAGCTTTGGGACAGACTTATACAATGAGCAGTTCTTC.

This clonotype appeared a few times. The V and J genes are TRBV12-3 or TRBV12-4 and TRBJ1-5; possible D gene TRBD1, 5 bases. The V and J ends lost 5 bases and 0 bases respectively, with 17 bases between them. CDR3 size: 17 residues. CDR3 amino acids: CASSVGDRRYSNQPQHF. CDR3 nucleotides: TGTGCCAGCAGTGTGGGGGACCGAAGATATAGCAATCAGCCCCAGCATTTT.

In its sample, this clonotype was seen a few times. The V call is TRBV2, the J call TRBJ2-7, with 10 bases lining up with TRBD1. The CDR3 runs to 15 residues. Germline V CDR1 and CDR2: SNHLY, FYNNEI. V trimming: 6 bases; J trimming: 5 bases; junction bases outside the gene matches: 10. The CDR3 nucleotides are TGTGCCAGCAGGAATACCGGGACAGGGGCCCACGAGCAGTACTTC. As protein: CASRNTGTGAHEQYF.

The rearrangement joins TRBV5-1 to TRBJ2-5, with 7 bases lining up with TRBD1. The germline CDR1 and CDR2 sequences are SGHRS and YFSETQ. V lost 4 bases and J lost 6; bases outside the gene matches: 6. The CDR3 has 13 residues. CDR3 in amino acids: CASSLGQRQTQYF. CDR3 DNA sequence: TGCGCCAGCAGCCTGGGACAGAGGCAGACCCAGTACTTC.

This clonotype was seen at least ten times. J is TRBJ1-6 and V is TRBV7-8, with D perhaps matching TRBD1 (5 bases). The V end lost 3 bases, the J end lost 8 bases, and 11 bases lay between the germline ends. Germline CDR1 is SGHVS and CDR2 is FQNEAQ. The CDR3 contains 14 residues. The CDR3 loop reads CASSFDPGDSPLHF. CDR3 bases: TGTGCCAGCAGCTTTGACCCGGGGGATTCACCCCTCCACTTT.

The chain links TRBV5-5 to TRBJ2-7; D not resolved. Germline CDR1 is SGHKS and CDR2 is YYEKEE (reference sequence). V lost 0 bases to trimming and J lost 11 bases, with 9 bases between them. This CDR3 region has 11 residues. This chain's CDR3 is CASSLGQGKYF. The CDR3 DNA sequence: TGTGCCAGCAGCTTGGGACAAGGCAAGTACTTC.

The CDR3 protein is CASRVAGADEQFF. CDR3 in DNA: TGTGCCAGCAGGGTAGCGGGGGCGGATGAGCAGTTCTTC. The chain combines TRBV28 with TRBJ2-1; 9 bases line up with TRBD2. The CDR3 loop spans 13 amino acids. Losses at the gene ends were 6 bases for V and 8 bases for J; bases not matched to a gene: 5. CDR1 MDHEN and CDR2 SYDVKM come from the germline V gene.

This rearrangement joins TRBV18 to TRBJ1-2; the match to TRBD1 covers 8 bases. Germline CDR1 reads KGHSH; CDR2 reads LQKENI. The V segment lost 6 bases and the J segment 6 bases; nucleotides outside the gene matches: 6. The CDR3 is made up of 13 amino acids. Written as DNA, the CDR3 is TGTGCCAGCTCCCTCGGACAGGGAGATGGCTACACCTTC. It is translated as CASSLGQGDGYTF.

In this sample, this clonotype turned up many times. The chain couples TRBV6-1 to TRBJ2-5, with TRBD2 matching over 12 bases. The ends lost 2 bases at V and 3 bases at J; junction bases unmatched: 1. Germline-derived CDR1 and CDR2 are MNHNS and SASEGT. There are 15 residues in the CDR3. The CDR3 coding sequence is TGTGCCAGCAGTGAAAGGACTAGCGGGGAAGAGACCCAGTACTTC. It is translated as CASSERTSGEETQYF.

The V call is TRBV3-1, the J call TRBJ1-1; D not resolved. The germline gives CDR1 LGHDT, CDR2 YNNKEL (reference sequence). The CDR3 length is 15 residues. Trimming removed 3 bases at V and 0 bases at J, with 11 bases between. The chain's CDR3 is CASSQMVTMNTEAFF. The CDR3 region has the DNA TGTGCCAGCAGCCAGATGGTTACGATGAACACTGAAGCTTTCTTT.